Sequencing of this T cell receptor (beta chain) was carried out in a study of control samples from healthy donors and cancer patients. CDR1 is LNHDA, CDR2 SQIVND, per germline (reference sequence). Unmatched junction bases numbered 9, after V lost 3 bases and J lost 10 bases. The CDR3 is 15 amino acids. Using immunoSEQ multiplex PCR, the repertoire was profiled, and TCRdb retains in-frame clones only, with some absent. Of 130,000 or so clones listed, roughly 89% are singletons. This TCR came from a man aged 45-65 years with head and neck cancer. This chain connects TRBV19 to TRBJ1-5; 10 nucleotides match TRBD1. Source material: PBMCs. This chain's CDR3 is CASSIGDRGRGPQHF. CDR3 bases: TGTGCCAGTAGTATTGGAGACAGGGGGCGAGGACCCCAGCATTTT.